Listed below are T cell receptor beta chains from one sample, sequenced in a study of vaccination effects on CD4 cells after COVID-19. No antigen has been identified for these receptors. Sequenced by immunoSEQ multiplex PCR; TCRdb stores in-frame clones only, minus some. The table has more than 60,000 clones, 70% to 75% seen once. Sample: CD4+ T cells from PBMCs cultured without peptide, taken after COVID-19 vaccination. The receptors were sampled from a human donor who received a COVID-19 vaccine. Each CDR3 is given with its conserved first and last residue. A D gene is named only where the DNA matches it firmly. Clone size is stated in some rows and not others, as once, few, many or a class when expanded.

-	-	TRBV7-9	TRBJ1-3	CASSPSARGGNTIYF	TGTGCCAGCAGCCCCAGCGCCAGGGGAGGGAACACCATATATTTT
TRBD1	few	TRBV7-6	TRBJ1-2	CASSQRTGGFNGYTF	TGTGCCAGCAGCCAAAGGACAGGGGGCTTTAATGGCTACACCTTC
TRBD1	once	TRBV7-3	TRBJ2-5	CASSTGQGEETQYF	TGTGCCAGCAGCACCGGACAGGGTGAGGAGACCCAGTACTTC
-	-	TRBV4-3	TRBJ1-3	CASSQDFGISGNTIYF	TGCGCCAGCAGCCAAGATTTCGGGATCTCTGGAAACACCATATATTTT
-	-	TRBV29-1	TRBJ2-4	CSVVYQGGNIQYF	TGCAGCGTTGTTTACCAGGGTGGGAACATTCAGTACTTC
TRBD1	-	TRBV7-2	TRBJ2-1	CASSLEGAVTYNEQFF	TGTGCCAGCAGCTTAGAGGGGGCCGTAACCTACAATGAGCAGTTCTTC
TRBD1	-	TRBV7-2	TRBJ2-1	CASSLQTGDEQFF	TGTGCCAGCAGTCTTCAGACAGGGGATGAGCAGTTCTTC
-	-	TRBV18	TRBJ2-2	CASSPTAGSGELFF	TGTGCCAGCTCACCGACGGCGGGCTCCGGGGAGCTGTTTTTT
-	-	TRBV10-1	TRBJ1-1	CASSENRNTEAFF	TGCGCCAGCAGTGAAAACAGGAACACTGAAGCTTTCTTT
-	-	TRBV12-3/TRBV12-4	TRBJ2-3	CASSPGEDTQYF	TGTGCCAGCAGTCCGGGGGAAGATACGCAGTATTTT
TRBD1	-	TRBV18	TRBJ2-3	CASSPPGGVITDTQYF	TGTGCCAGCTCACCCCCAGGGGGCGTGATCACAGATACGCAGTATTTT
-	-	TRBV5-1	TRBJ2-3	CASSLGGPGVGTQYF	TGCGCCAGCAGCTTGGGAGGACCTGGAGTAGGTACGCAGTATTTT
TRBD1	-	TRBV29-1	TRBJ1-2	CSVERSGRTGLRYTF	TGCAGCGTTGAACGGTCGGGTCGGACAGGACTGCGCTACACCTTC
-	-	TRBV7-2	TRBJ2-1	CASSLEQLNEQFF	TGTGCCAGCAGCTTAGAGCAGTTGAATGAGCAGTTCTTC
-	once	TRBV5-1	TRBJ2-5	CASSLPGEETQYF	TGCGCCAGCAGCCTTCCAGGGGAAGAGACCCAGTACTTC
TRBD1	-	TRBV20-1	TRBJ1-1	CSASNPGQGNTEAFF	TGCAGTGCTAGTAACCCGGGACAGGGTAACACTGAAGCTTTCTTT
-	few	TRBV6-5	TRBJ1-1	CASSLGRRAFF	TGTGCCAGCAGCCTCGGGAGGAGAGCTTTCTTT
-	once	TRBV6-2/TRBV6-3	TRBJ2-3	CASSYPGAVDTQYF	TGTGCCAGCAGTTACCCGGGGGCGGTAGATACGCAGTATTTT
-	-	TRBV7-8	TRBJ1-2	CASSLVPQGTYGYTF	TGTGCCAGCAGCTTAGTCCCCCAGGGGACCTATGGCTACACCTTC
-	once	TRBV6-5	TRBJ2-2	CASSYSKGTGELFF	TGTGCCAGCAGTTACTCGAAAGGTACCGGGGAGCTGTTTTTT
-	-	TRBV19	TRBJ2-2	CASQGLADTGELFF	TGTGCCAGCCAAGGACTGGCGGACACCGGGGAGCTGTTTTTT
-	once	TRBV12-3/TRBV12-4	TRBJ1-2	CASSFDRNYGYTF	TGTGCCAGCAGTTTCGACAGAAACTATGGCTACACCTTC
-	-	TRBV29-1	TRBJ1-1	CSVEDNKGVNTEAFF	TGCAGCGTTGAAGATAATAAGGGGGTGAACACTGAAGCTTTCTTT
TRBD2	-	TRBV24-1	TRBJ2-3	CATSGGAGSTDTQYF	TGTGCCACCAGCGGCGGAGCGGGAAGCACAGATACGCAGTATTTT
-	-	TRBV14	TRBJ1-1	CASSLNTGNTEAFF	TGTGCCAGCAGCCTGAACACAGGGAACACTGAAGCTTTCTTT
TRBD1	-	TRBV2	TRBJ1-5	CASSPTGGYNQPQHF	TGTGCCAGCAGTCCGACAGGGGGTTACAATCAGCCCCAGCATTTT
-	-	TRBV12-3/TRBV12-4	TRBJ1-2	CASSFPDIHGYTF	TGTGCCAGCAGTTTTCCGGACATCCATGGCTACACCTTC
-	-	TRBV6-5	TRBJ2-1	CASSYLDYRGEQFF	TGTGCCAGCAGTTATTTGGACTACCGAGGTGAGCAGTTCTTC